This T cell receptor beta chain was sequenced in a study of T cell repertoires in cytomegalovirus infection. MiXCR, applied by TCRdb to the reads, yields one record per CDR3 protein. Found here are 450,000 to 550,000 distinct CDR3 sequences, roughly 46% of them singletons; the top ten hold around 45%. A few counts support this clonotype. Its antigen is undetermined. Trimming took 4 bases from V and 5 from J; bases not matched to a gene: 7. Looked up from germline, CDR1 is SGHNT and CDR2 is YYREEE (reference sequence). The CDR3 is 17 amino acids. Findings and limits, study-wide: The ex vivo response showed dominance by HLA-C-restricted CMV-specific TCR beta clonotypes.

The receptor was isolated from a human donor in good health (CMV status not recorded). Some clones in this sample may be carry-over from other donors' samples. The rearrangement uses TRBV5-4 and TRBJ2-2, with TRBD2 matching 14 bases. Sequencing was performed on cultured PBMCs, taken from culture after CMV antigen stimulation. Written as DNA, the CDR3 is TGTGCCAGCAGCGCGGGACTAGCGGGAGTAGGGACCGGGGAGCTGTTTTTT. It specifies CASSAGLAGVGTGELFF.